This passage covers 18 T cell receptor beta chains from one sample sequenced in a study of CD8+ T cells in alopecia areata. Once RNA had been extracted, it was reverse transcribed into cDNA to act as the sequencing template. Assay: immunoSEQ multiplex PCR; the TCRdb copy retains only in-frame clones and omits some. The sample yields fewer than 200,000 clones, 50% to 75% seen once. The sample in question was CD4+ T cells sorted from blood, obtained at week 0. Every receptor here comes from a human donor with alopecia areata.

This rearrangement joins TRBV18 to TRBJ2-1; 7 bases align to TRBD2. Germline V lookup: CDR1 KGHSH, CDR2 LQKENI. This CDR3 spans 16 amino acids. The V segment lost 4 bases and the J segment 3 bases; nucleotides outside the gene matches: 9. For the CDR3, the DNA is TGTGCCAGCTCACTAGGGGACTACGGGGTCTACAATGAGCAGTTCTTC. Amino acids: CASSLGDYGVYNEQFF.

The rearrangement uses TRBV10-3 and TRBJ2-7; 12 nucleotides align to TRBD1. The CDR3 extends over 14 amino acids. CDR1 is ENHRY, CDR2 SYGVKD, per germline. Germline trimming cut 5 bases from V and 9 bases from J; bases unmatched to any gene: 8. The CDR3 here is CAISPHGTGGLQYF. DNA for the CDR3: TGTGCCATCAGTCCACACGGGACAGGGGGCTTGCAGTACTTC.

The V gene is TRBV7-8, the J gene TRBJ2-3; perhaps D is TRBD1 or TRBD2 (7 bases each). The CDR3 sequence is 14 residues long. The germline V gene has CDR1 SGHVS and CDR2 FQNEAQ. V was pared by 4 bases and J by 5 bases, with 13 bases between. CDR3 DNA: TGTGCCAGCAGCTCCCAGGGGGGGCGAGATACGCAGTATTTT. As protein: CASSSQGGRDTQYF. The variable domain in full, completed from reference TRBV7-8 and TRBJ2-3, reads GAGVSQSPRYKVAKRGQDVALRCDPISGHVSLFWYQQALGQGPEFLTYFQNEAQLDKSGLPSDRFFAERPEGSVSTLKIQRTQQEDSAVYLCASSSQGGRDTQYFGPGTRLTVL.

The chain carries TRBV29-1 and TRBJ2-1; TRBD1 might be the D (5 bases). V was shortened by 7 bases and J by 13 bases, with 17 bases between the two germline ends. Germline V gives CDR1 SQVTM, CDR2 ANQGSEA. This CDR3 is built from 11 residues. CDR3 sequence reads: CSGRTHRVQFF. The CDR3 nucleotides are TGCAGCGGCCGGACACATCGGGTTCAGTTCTTC.

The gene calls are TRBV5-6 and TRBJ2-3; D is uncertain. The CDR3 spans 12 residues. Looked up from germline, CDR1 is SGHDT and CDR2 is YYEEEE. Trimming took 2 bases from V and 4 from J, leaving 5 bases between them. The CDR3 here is CASSFSPDTQYF. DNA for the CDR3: TGTGCCAGCAGCTTTTCCCCAGATACGCAGTATTTT.

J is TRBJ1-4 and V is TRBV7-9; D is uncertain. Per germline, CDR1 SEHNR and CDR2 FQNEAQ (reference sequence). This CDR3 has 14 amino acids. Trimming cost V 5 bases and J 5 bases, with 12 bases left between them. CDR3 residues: CASSQPGWNEKLFF. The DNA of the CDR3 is TGTGCCAGCAGCCAACCCGGATGGAATGAAAAACTGTTTTTT.

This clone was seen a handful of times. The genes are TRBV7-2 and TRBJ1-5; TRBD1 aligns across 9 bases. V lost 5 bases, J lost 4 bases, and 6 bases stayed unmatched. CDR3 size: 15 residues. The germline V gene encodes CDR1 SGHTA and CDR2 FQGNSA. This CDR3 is CASSPNRGRNQPQHF. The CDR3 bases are TGTGCCAGCAGCCCGAACAGGGGGCGGAATCAGCCCCAGCATTTT.

The CDR3 sequence is CASSVAGRLSAAGELFF. The CDR3 DNA sequence: TGTGCCAGCAGCGTAGCCGGAAGATTGTCAGCGGCCGGGGAGCTGTTTTTT. This chain uses TRBV9 with TRBJ2-2, with D perhaps TRBD2 (5 bases). The CDR3 consists of 17 residues. Trimming took 0 bases from V and 6 from J, leaving 18 bases between them. Germline V gene sequence: CDR1 SGDLS, CDR2 YYNGEE.

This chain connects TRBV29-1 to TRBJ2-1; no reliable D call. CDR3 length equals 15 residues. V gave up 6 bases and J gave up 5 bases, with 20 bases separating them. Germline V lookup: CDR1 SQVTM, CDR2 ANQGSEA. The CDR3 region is CSVHLSGTPNNEQFF. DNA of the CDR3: TGCAGCGTCCACCTAAGTGGCACACCCAACAATGAGCAGTTCTTC.

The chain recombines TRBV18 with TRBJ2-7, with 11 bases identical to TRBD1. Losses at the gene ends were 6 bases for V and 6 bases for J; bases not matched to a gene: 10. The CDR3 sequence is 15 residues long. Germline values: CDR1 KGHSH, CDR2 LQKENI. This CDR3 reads CASSFGQGAVREQYF. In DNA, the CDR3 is TGTGCCAGCTCTTTCGGACAGGGGGCCGTTCGCGAGCAGTACTTC.

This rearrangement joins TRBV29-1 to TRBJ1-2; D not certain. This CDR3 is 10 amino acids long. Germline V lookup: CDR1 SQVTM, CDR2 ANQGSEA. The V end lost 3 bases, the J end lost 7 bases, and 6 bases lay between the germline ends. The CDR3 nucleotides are TGCAGCGTTGATCCTGGTGGCTACACCTTC. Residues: CSVDPGGYTF.

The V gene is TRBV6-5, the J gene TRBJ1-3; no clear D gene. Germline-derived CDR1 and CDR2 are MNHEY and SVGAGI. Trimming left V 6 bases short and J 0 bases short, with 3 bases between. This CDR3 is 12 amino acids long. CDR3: CASRSSGNTIYF. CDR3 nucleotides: TGTGCCAGCAGATCCTCTGGAAACACCATATATTTT.

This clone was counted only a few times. For the CDR3, the DNA is TGCAGCGTTCAGACGGGAGGCACAGATACGCAGTATTTT. It specifies CSVQTGGTDTQYF. The chain couples TRBV29-1 to TRBJ2-3, with D possibly being TRBD2 (6 bases). Trimming took off 5 bases at V and 1 base at J, with 10 bases between the two ends. The CDR3 runs to 13 residues. In germline, CDR1 is SQVTM, CDR2 ANQGSEA.

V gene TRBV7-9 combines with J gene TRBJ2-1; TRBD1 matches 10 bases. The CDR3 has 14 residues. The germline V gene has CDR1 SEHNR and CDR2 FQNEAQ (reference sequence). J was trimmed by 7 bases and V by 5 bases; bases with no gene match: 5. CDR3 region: CASSTGQGGNEQFF. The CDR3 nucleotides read TGTGCCAGCAGCACCGGACAGGGGGGAAATGAGCAGTTCTTC.

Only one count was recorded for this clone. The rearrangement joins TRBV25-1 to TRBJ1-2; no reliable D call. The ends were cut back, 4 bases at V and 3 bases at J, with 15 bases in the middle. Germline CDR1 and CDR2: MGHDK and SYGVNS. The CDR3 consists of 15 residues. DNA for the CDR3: TGTGCCAGCAGTGCACTCCTCACAGACTACTATGGCTACACCTTC. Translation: CASSALLTDYYGYTF.

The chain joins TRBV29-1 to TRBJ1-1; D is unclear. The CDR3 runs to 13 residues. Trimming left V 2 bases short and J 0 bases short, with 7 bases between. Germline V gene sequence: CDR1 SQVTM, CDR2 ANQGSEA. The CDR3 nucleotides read TGCAGCGTTGAAAGACTAATGAACACTGAAGCTTTCTTT. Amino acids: CSVERLMNTEAFF. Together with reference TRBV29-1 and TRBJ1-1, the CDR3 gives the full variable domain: SAVISQKPSRDICQRGTSLTIQCQVDSQVTMMFWYRQQPGQSLTLIATANQGSEATYESGFVIDKFPISRPNLTFSTLTVSNMSPEDSSIYLCSVERLMNTEAFFGQGTRLTVV.

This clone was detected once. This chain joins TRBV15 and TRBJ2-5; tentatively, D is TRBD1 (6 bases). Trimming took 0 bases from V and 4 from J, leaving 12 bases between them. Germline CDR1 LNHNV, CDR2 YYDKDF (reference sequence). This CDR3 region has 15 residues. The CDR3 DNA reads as TGTGCCACCAGCAGAGATCCAGGGGCTGGAGAGACCCAGTACTTC. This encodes CATSRDPGAGETQYF.

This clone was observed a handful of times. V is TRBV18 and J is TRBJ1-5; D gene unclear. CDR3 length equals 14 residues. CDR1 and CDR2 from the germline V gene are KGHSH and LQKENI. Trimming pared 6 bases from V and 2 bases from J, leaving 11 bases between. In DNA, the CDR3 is TGTGCCAGCTCGGAGACGATTGGCAATCAGCCCCAGCATTTT. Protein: CASSETIGNQPQHF.